This T cell receptor beta chain was recovered during a study of identical twins (dated by TCRdb to the mid-2010s). Describing the broader study: To test whether fetal clonotypes persist, the study used deep sequencing on TCR alpha and beta repertoires from monozygotic twins, unrelated adults of various ages, and cord blood. Replicate twin experiments were performed at different times using different library preparation protocols to rule out contamination.

Concerning this clonotype itself: The target of this receptor is not known. Base qualities were left out, and no much larger clone turns up one base away.

Broad study findings and their caveats: Out-of-frame TCR alpha sharing in monozygotic twins was systematically underestimated by recombination models, whereas sharing between unrelated individuals was in agreement with the recombination models. Because the same donors could not be followed over many years, the conclusions depended on cross-sectional statistical analysis. Compared with coincidental sharing between unrelated individuals, out-of-frame TCR alpha sequences shared between twins had an excess of sequences with low generation probability. Fewer insertions were carried by abundant cord blood beta clonotypes, a similar but weaker trend appeared in young adult naive repertoires, and no such trend appeared in memory repertoires. Invariant T cells such as MAIT and iNKT could partly confound zero-insertion analyses, although diverse VJ usage argued against such confounding for most clonotypes. In beta out-of-frame sequences, excess twin sharing was weaker, because having fewer shared sequences lowered the signal-to-noise ratio.

Library construction relied on 5' RACE. Sequencing took place on an Illumina HiSeq 2000. Template switching added a universal primer binding site, and the final cDNA carried a unique molecular identifier that allowed TCR cDNA molecules to be counted accurately. Specific primers in the conserved constant-segment region were used to synthesize first-strand cDNA for TCR alpha and beta chains. To control for contamination, every cDNA library was double barcoded, receiving both a SMART-Mk sample barcode and Illumina barcodes. TruSeq adapter sequences and Illumina sample barcodes were added in two successive PCR steps. TCR alpha and beta cDNA libraries were sequenced on the Illumina HiSeq platform with custom primers. Concerning the study's data processing: Raw reads were processed with MiGEC to extract unique molecular identifiers, and MiXCR was used to determine CDR3 positions. For each individual, recombination models were inferred using an EM algorithm with the repgenHMM and IGoR tools. Shared clonotypes were analyzed with the tcR package in R, and sharing was normalized by the product of cloneset sizes. To study raw recombination free of thymic and clonal selection effects, out-of-frame nonproductive sequences were analyzed. TCRdb reanalyzed the raw reads on its own, using fastp at Q25 for trimming and MiXCR for clone calling, and kept in-frame beta chains. All rows with the same CDR3 protein become a single entry with the most common DNA and genes. TCRdb assigned the V and J calls; the authors' analysis was not used. This sample has 600,000 to 800,000 distinct CDR3 sequences in its table, and approximately 21% of those were observed once. Around 4.5% of the sample belongs to the ten largest clones.

Every donor was a healthy Caucasian. The twin cohort consisted of three pairs of female monozygotic twins, all aged 18 to 29 years. RNA for TCR libraries was isolated from peripheral blood mononuclear cells. This sample was shared with a second study, whose subject was T cells expressing NK-cell markers. That second publication adds: In sorted CD3+CD56+NKG2C+, CD3+CD56+NKG2C- and CD3+CD56-NKG2C+ T-cell subsets from eight donors, TCR beta-chain repertoires were profiled. Of the eight sequenced donors, seven were found to be HCMV-seropositive and one was found to be HCMV-seronegative. To restrict sorting to alphabetaTCR-expressing T cells, an anti-gammadeltaTCR antibody was added in several experiments. For several donors, the dominant CD3+CD56+NKG2C+ clonotypes were among the top 10 CD8+ clonotypes and accounted for roughly 1.0-8% of CD8+ T cells. Those dominant clonotypes were again the most abundant among CD3+CD56-NKG2C+ cells in a handful of donors, at roughly 25-65%. It remained unclear whether the expanded NKG2C-expressing T cell clones were specific for HCMV antigens. All eight donors whose samples were sequenced were randomly selected healthy volunteers, three of them men and five women. To determine HCMV serostatus, a commercial ELISA kit was used to detect HCMV-specific IgG in serum. For about 6 donors, bulk peripheral blood T-cell repertoires were additionally sequenced from unsorted PBMC. Reads were demultiplexed and grouped by UMI with MIGEC, and clonotypes were assembled and quantified with MiTCR. To exclude erroneous sequences, only TCR cDNA sequences supported by at least two reads were retained. The tcR package was used for downstream repertoire analysis, and clonotypes were matched across fractions by CDR3 nucleotide sequence plus V segment. Antigen specificity was annotated against VDJdb with VDJmatch, allowing one amino acid substitution in CDR3.

The clonotype originates from a woman aged 18-29 years in good health. Sequencing was carried out using PBMCs.

The sequence in DNA is TGTGCCACCAGCATCCCCGGTTACACAGATACGCAGTATTTT. Its coded protein is CATSIPGYTDTQYF. The chain is made from TRBV15 and TRBJ2-3; the D gene is not confidently resolved. Cut back by 4 bases and 2 bases, the V and J ends lie 10 bases apart. According to the germline V gene (reference sequence), CDR1 reads LNHNV and CDR2 reads YYDKDF. The CDR3 runs 14 amino acids, cysteine and phenylalanine included. Just the 42-base CDR3 DNA is kept, in frame starting at base 1.